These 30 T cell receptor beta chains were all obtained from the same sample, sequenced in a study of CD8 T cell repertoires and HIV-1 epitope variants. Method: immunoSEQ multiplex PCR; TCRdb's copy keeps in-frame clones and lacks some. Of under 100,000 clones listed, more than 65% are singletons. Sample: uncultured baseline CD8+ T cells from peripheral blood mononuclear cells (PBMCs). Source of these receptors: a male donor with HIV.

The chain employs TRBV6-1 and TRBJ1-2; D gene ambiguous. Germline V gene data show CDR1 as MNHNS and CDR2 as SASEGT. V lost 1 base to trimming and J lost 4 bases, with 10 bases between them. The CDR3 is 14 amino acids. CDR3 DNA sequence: TGTGCCAGCAGTGAAGTCCGGGGATCCTATGGCTACACCTTC. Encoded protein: CASSEVRGSYGYTF.

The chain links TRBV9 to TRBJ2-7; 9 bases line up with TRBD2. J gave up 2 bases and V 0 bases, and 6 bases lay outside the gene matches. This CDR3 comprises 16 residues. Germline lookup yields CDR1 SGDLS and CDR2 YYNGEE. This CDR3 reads CASSVEGTSSTYEQYF. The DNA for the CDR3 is TGTGCCAGCAGCGTAGAGGGGACTAGCTCAACCTACGAGCAGTACTTC.

The chain's CDR3 is CASSLTETGQGNEQFF. CDR3 DNA: TGCGCCAGCAGCCTCACGGAAACAGGGCAGGGCAATGAGCAGTTCTTC. This chain connects TRBV4-1 to TRBJ2-1; a weak D match, TRBD1 (6 bases). CDR1 and CDR2 (germline): MGHRA, YSYEKL. With 4 bases removed from V and 6 bases from J, the gap between germline ends came to 19 bases. This CDR3 comprises 16 residues.

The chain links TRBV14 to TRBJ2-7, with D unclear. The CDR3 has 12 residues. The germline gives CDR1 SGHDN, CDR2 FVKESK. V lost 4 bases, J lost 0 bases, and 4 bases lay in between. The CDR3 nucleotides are TGTGCCAGCAGCCGAGACTCCTACGAGCAGTACTTC. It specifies CASSRDSYEQYF.

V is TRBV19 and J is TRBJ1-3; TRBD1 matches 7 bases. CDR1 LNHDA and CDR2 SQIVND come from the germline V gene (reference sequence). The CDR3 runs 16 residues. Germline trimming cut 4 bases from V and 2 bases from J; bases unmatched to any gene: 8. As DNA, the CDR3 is TGTGCCAGTAGTACCTTACTGACAGGGACTGGAAACACCATATATTTT. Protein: CASSTLLTGTGNTIYF.

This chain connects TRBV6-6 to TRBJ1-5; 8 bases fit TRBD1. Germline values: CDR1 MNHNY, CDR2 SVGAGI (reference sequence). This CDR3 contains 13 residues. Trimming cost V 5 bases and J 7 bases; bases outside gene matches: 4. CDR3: CASSDRGVQPQHF. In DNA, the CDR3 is TGTGCCAGCAGTGACAGGGGCGTCCAGCCCCAGCATTTT.

The CDR3 nucleotides read TGCGCCAGCAGCCCCCACTCTAGGCTAGCGGGCCACTACGAGCAGTACTTC. Amino acids: CASSPHSRLAGHYEQYF. The V and J genes are TRBV4-1 and TRBJ2-7, with 8 nucleotides matching TRBD2. CDR1 and CDR2 from the germline V gene are MGHRA and YSYEKL. This CDR3 region has 17 residues. V shed 4 bases and J 3 bases; nucleotides not matched to a gene: 14.

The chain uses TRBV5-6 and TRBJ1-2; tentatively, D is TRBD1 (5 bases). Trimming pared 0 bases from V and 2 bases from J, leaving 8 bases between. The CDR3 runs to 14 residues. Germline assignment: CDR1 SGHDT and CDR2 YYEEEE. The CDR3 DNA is TGTGCCAGCAGCTTGGACAGGTCAAACTATGGCTACACCTTC. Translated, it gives CASSLDRSNYGYTF.

The CDR3 region is CASILGQPANYGYTF. The CDR3 DNA is TGTGCCAGCATCCTAGGACAGCCAGCTAACTATGGCTACACCTTC. This rearrangement joins TRBV5-6 to TRBJ1-2, with TRBD1 as a possible D gene (6 bases). Germline assignment: CDR1 SGHDT and CDR2 YYEEEE. The CDR3 has 15 amino acids. V shed 6 bases and J shed 0 bases, with 15 bases lying between them.

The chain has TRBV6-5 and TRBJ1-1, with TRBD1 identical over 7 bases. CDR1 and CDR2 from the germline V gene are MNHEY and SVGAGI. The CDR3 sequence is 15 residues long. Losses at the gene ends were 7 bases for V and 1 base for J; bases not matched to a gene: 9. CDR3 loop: CASKDGQAKNTEAFF. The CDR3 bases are TGTGCCAGCAAGGATGGACAGGCTAAGAACACTGAAGCTTTCTTT.

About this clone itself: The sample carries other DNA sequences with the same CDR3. The CDR3 reads CASSLSGGDYGYTF. In nucleotides, the CDR3 is TGCGCCAGCAGCTTGTCCGGGGGAGACTATGGCTACACCTTC. The chain uses TRBV5-1 and TRBJ1-2; D is possibly TRBD1 (5 bases). The V end lost 1 base, the J end lost 3 bases, and 10 bases lay between the germline ends. The V gene's germline CDR1 is SGHRS and CDR2 YFSETQ. This CDR3 comprises 14 residues.

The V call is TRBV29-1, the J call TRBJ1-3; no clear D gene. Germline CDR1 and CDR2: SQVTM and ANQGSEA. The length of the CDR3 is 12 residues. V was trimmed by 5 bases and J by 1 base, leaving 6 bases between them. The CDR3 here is CSVRESGNTIYF. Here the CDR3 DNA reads TGCAGCGTTCGCGAGTCTGGAAACACCATATATTTT.

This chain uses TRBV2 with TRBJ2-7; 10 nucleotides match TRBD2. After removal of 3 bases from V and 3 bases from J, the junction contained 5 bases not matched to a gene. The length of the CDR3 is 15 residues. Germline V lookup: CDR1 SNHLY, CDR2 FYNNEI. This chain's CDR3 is CASSESSGGLYEQYF. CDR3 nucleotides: TGTGCCAGCAGTGAGTCTAGCGGGGGACTCTACGAGCAGTACTTC.

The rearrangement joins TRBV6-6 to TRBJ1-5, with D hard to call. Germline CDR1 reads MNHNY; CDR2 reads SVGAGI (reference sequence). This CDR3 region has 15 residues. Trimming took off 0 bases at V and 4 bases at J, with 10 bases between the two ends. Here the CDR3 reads CASSYSFVLNQPQHF. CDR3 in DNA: TGTGCCAGCAGTTACTCTTTTGTTTTGAATCAGCCCCAGCATTTT.

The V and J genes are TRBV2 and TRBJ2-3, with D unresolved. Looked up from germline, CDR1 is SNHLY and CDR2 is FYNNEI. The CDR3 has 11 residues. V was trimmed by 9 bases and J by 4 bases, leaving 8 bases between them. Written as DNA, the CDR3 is TGTGCCAGTCGTACAGCAGATACGCAGTATTTT. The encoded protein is CASRTADTQYF. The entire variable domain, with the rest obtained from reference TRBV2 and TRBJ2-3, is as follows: EPEVTQTPSHQVTQMGQEVILRCVPISNHLYFYWYRQILGQKVEFLVSFYNNEISEKSEIFDDQFSVERPDGSNFTLKIRSTKLEDSAMYFCASRTADTQYFGPGTRLTVL.

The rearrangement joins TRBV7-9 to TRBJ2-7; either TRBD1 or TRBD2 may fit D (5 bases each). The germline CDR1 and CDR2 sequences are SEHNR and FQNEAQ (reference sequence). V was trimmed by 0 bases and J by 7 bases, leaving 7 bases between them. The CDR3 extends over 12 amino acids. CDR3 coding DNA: TGTGCCAGCAGCTTAGCGGGGGTTGAGCAGTACTTC. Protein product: CASSLAGVEQYF.

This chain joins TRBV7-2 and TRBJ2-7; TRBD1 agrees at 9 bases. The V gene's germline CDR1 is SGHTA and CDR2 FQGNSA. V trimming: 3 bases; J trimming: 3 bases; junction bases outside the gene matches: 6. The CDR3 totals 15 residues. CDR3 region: CASSFLGQGVYEQYF. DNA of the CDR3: TGTGCCAGCAGCTTTCTGGGACAGGGTGTCTACGAGCAGTACTTC.

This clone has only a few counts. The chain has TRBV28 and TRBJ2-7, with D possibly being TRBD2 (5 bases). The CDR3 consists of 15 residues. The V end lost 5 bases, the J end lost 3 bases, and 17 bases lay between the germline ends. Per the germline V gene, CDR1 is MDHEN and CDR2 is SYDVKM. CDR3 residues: CASSVPGVPRYEQYF. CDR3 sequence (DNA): TGTGCCAGCAGTGTACCCGGGGTCCCCCGCTACGAGCAGTACTTC.

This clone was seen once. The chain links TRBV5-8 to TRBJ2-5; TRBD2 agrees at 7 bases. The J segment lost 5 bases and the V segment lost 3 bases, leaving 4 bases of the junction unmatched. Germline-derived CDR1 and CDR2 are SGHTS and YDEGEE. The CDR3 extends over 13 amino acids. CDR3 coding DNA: TGTGCCAGCAGCTCGGTGGGGGGGGAGACCCAGTACTTC. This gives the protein CASSSVGGETQYF.

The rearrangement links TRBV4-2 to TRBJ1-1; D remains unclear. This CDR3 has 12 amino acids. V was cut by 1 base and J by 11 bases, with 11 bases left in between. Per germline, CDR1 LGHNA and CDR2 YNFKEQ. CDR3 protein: CASSQGGLGAFF. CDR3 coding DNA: TGTGCCAGCAGCCAAGGAGGGTTAGGGGCTTTCTTT.

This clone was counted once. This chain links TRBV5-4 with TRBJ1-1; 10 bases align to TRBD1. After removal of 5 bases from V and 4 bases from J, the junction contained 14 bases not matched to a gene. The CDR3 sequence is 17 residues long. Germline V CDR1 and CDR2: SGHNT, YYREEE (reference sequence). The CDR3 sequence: CASSSPGTGVISTEAFF. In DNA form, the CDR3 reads TGTGCCAGCAGTTCCCCCGGGACAGGGGTGATTTCCACTGAAGCTTTCTTT.

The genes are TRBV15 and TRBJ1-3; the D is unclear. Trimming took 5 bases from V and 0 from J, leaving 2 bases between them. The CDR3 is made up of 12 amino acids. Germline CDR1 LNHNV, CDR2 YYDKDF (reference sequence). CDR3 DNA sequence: TGTGCCACCAGCCGCTCTGGAAACACCATATATTTT. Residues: CATSRSGNTIYF.

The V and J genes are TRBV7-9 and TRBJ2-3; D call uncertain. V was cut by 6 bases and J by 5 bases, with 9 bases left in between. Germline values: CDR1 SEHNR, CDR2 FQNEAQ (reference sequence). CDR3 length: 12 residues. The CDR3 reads CASRRLGDTQYF. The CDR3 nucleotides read TGTGCCAGCAGACGCCTAGGAGATACGCAGTATTTT.

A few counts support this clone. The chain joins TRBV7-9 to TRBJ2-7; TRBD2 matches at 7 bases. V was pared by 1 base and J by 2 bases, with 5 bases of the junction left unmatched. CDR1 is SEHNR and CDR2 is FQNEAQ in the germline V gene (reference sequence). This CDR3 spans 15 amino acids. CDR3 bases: TGTGCCAGCAGCTTAGGGGCTAGCGGTACCTACGAGCAGTACTTC. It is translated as CASSLGASGTYEQYF.

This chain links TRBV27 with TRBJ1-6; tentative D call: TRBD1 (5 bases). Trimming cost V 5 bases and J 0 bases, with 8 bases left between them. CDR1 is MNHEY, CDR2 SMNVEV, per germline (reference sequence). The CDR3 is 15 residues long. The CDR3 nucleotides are TGTGCCAGCAGTCGACAGAGCTCCTATAATTCACCCCTCCACTTT. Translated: CASSRQSSYNSPLHF.

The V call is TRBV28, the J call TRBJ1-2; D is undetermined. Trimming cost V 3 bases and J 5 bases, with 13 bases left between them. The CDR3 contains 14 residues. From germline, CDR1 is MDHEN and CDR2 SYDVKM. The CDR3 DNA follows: TGTGCCAGCAGTTTTACCGGGGTAGATTATGGCTACACCTTC. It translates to CASSFTGVDYGYTF.

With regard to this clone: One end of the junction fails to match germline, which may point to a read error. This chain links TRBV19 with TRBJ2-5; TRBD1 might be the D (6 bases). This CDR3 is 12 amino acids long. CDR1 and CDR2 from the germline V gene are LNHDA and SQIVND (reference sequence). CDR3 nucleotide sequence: TGTGCCAGTAGCCTGAACAGGGTTGTTTGGAACTTC. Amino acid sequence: CASSLNRVVWNF.

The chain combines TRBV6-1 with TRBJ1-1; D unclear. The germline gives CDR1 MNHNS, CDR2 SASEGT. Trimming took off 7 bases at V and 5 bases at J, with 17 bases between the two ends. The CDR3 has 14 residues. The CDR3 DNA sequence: TGTGCCAGCACCCTTGAGCGGGGAAATACTGAAGCTTTCTTT. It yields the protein CASTLERGNTEAFF.

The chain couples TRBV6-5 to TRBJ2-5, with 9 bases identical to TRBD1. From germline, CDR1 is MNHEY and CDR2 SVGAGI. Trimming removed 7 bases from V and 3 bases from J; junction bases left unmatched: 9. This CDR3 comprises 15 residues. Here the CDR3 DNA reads TGTGCCAGCAACCCACGGACAGGGGCAAAAGAGACCCAGTACTTC. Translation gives CASNPRTGAKETQYF.

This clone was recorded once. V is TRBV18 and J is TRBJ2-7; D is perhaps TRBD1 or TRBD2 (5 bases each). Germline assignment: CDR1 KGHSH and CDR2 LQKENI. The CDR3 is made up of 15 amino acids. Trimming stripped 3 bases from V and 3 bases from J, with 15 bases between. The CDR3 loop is CASSPASGSDYEQYF. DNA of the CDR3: TGTGCCAGCTCACCTGCGTCAGGGAGCGACTACGAGCAGTACTTC.